This passage covers 8 T cell receptor beta chains from one sample sequenced in a study of blood T cell repertoires in COVID-19. Generated by immunoSEQ multiplex PCR, the TCRdb table keeps only in-frame clones and is missing some. The sample gives roughly 80,000 clones, more than 70% of which show up once; over 15% is in the top ten. Sequenced: peripheral blood. These receptors were obtained from a woman aged 60-75 years with acute or convalescent COVID-19.

This clone was counted between two and nine times. The V call is TRBV6-5, the J call TRBJ1-5, with TRBD1 matching over 10 bases. Trimming removed 7 bases from V and 2 bases from J; junction bases left unmatched: 5. The germline gives CDR1 MNHEY, CDR2 SVGAGI. CDR3 length: 15 residues. The CDR3 here is CASTRDRGGNQPQHF. The DNA for the CDR3 is TGTGCCAGCACTAGGGACAGGGGAGGCAATCAGCCCCAGCATTTT.

The chain employs TRBV4-2 and TRBJ2-1; 8 bases align to TRBD1. CDR3 length: 15 amino acids. J was trimmed by 9 bases and V by 4 bases; bases with no gene match: 11. The germline CDR1 and CDR2 sequences are LGHNA and YNFKEQ. Written as DNA, the CDR3 is TGTGCCAGCAGCCGCGGACAGGGCGTTAATAGTGAGCAGTTCTTC. Encoded protein: CASSRGQGVNSEQFF.

The chain carries TRBV5-1 and TRBJ2-2, with 9 nucleotides matching TRBD2. The V gene's germline CDR1 is SGHRS and CDR2 YFSETQ. J was trimmed by 2 bases and V by 0 bases; bases with no gene match: 2. This CDR3 region has 16 residues. CDR3 sequence reads: CASSLGLAENTGELFF. The CDR3 coding sequence is TGCGCCAGCAGCTTGGGACTAGCGGAAAACACCGGGGAGCTGTTTTTT. Full variable domain (remainder filled in from reference TRBV5-1 and TRBJ2-2): KAGVTQTPRYLIKTRGQQVTLSCSPISGHRSVSWYQQTPGQGLQFLFEYFSETQRNKGNFPGRFSGRQFSNSRSEMNVSTLELGDSALYLCASSLGLAENTGELFFGEGSRLTVL.

The V gene is TRBV19, the J gene TRBJ1-4; D is uncertain. The CDR3 contains 12 residues. With 6 bases removed from V and 7 bases from J, the gap between germline ends came to 9 bases. The germline V gene encodes CDR1 LNHDA and CDR2 SQIVND (reference sequence). In DNA, the CDR3 is TGTGCCAGTAGCTGGAGGGCTGAAAAACTGTTTTTT. Protein sequence: CASSWRAEKLFF.

This clone was observed a single time. This chain connects TRBV30 to TRBJ1-2; TRBD1 is a possible D gene (6 bases). Deletions cut 1 base from V and 5 bases from J, with 20 bases between. This CDR3 comprises 16 residues. Germline V gene data show CDR1 as GTSNPN and CDR2 as SVGIG (reference sequence). Here the CDR3 DNA reads TGTGCCTGGAGTGCGAGGGGGACGTTATCACTTTATGGCTACACCTTC. Protein product: CAWSARGTLSLYGYTF. Full variable domain (rest looked up from reference TRBV30 and TRBJ1-2): SQTIHQWPATLVQPVGSPLSLECTVEGTSNPNLYWYRQAAGRGLQLLFYSVGIGQISSEVPQNLSASRPQDRQFILSSKKLLLSDSGFYLCAWSARGTLSLYGYTFGSGTRLTVV.

V usage is TRBV6-5 and J usage is TRBJ1-5; D perhaps matches TRBD1 (6 bases). This CDR3 has 13 residues. Germline CDR1 reads MNHEY; CDR2 reads SVGAGI. The ends were cut back, 9 bases at V and 3 bases at J, with 12 bases in the middle. The CDR3 coding sequence is TGTGCCAGTACAGGGATGGACAATCAGCCCCAGCATTTT. This gives the protein CASTGMDNQPQHF.

This sequence joins TRBV25-1 and TRBJ1-1; 8 bases match TRBD1. Germline CDR1 is MGHDK and CDR2 is SYGVNS. J lost 5 bases, V lost 7 bases, and 6 bases had no gene match. The CDR3 has 13 amino acids. The DNA for the CDR3 is TGTGCCAGCAAGGACAGGGAGGTAACTGAAGCTTTCTTT. Its translation is CASKDREVTEAFF.

This clone was counted only a few times. This chain links TRBV3-1 (or the pseudogene TRBV3-2) with TRBJ1-5, with 11 bases identical to TRBD1. CDR1 LGHDT and CDR2 YNNKEL come from the germline V gene (reference sequence). CDR3 length equals 15 residues. V lost 4 bases, J lost 6 bases, and 5 bases stayed unmatched. As DNA, the CDR3 is TGTGCCAGCAGCCCGGACAGGGGGCTTGGTCAGCCCCAGCATTTT. As protein: CASSPDRGLGQPQHF.